The 9 T cell receptor beta chains presented below share a single source sample, sequenced in a study of T cell responses to AZD1222 COVID-19 vaccine. Sequencing used immunoSEQ multiplex PCR; TCRdb keeps in-frame clones, though not all of them. The sample lists around 64,000 clones; about four fifths were seen once. This material consisted of peripheral blood, taken 28 days after the second AZD1222 dose. The receptors derive from an adult who received the AZD1222 COVID-19 vaccine.

The chain carries TRBV14 and TRBJ2-5, with 11 bases fitting TRBD2. CDR1 SGHDN and CDR2 FVKESK come from the germline V gene. The trim removed 4 bases at V and 3 bases at J, leaving 16 bases unmatched. The CDR3 consists of 19 residues. This CDR3 reads CASSPSRASGGPWKETQYF. In DNA form, the CDR3 reads TGTGCCAGCAGCCCCTCTCGGGCTAGCGGGGGGCCTTGGAAAGAGACCCAGTACTTC.

The V call is TRBV5-6, the J call TRBJ1-1, with D possibly matching TRBD1 (6 bases). Germline CDR1 is SGHDT and CDR2 is YYEEEE. The CDR3 is 17 amino acids. The V gene lost 6 bases and the J gene lost 0 bases, with 21 bases spanning the gap. Written as DNA, the CDR3 is TGTGCCAGCACCAGGGACACATGGGGCTACCTGAACACTGAAGCTTTCTTT. Translating gives CASTRDTWGYLNTEAFF. Based on the CDR3 plus reference TRBV5-6 and TRBJ1-1, the full variable domain is DAGVTQSPTHLIKTRGQQVTLRCSPKSGHDTVSWYQQALGQGPQFIFQYYEEEERQRGNFPDRFSGHQFPNYSSELNVNALLLGDSALYLCASTRDTWGYLNTEAFFGQGTRLTVV.

This clone was observed a single time. This chain links TRBV30 with TRBJ1-1, with unresolved D. V lost 0 bases to trimming and J lost 1 base, with 6 bases between them. The CDR3 is 13 residues long. CDR1 is GTSNPN, CDR2 SVGIG, per germline (reference sequence). The CDR3 region is CAWSVQANTEAFF. The CDR3 nucleotides read TGTGCCTGGAGTGTACAAGCGAACACTGAAGCTTTCTTT.

The chain employs TRBV27 and TRBJ2-7; 8 nucleotides match TRBD2. The J segment lost 6 bases and the V segment lost 7 bases, leaving 20 bases of the junction unmatched. Per the germline V gene, CDR1 is MNHEY and CDR2 is SMNVEV (reference sequence). CDR3 length equals 17 residues. CDR3 loop: CASTSLRRSGGIAEQYF. The CDR3 DNA reads as TGTGCCAGCACCAGTTTACGTAGGAGCGGGGGTATCGCCGAGCAGTACTTC.

The chain carries TRBV28 and TRBJ2-6; D is undetermined. The CDR3 has 14 amino acids. CDR1 and CDR2 (germline): MDHEN, SYDVKM. V was pared by 7 bases and J by 2 bases, with 9 bases between. CDR3 loop: CASTHAPGANVLTF. The DNA for the CDR3 is TGTGCCAGCACTCATGCCCCTGGGGCCAACGTCCTGACTTTC.

This sequence joins TRBV7-9 and TRBJ2-5; no definite D call. This CDR3 region has 11 residues. Germline values: CDR1 SEHNR, CDR2 FQNEAQ (reference sequence). Trimming took off 3 bases at V and 1 base at J, with 0 bases between the two ends. In nucleotides, the CDR3 is TGTGCCAGCAGCTTCCAAGAGACCCAGTACTTC. It specifies CASSFQETQYF.

Only a few counts were recorded for this clone. The chain joins TRBV5-6 to TRBJ1-1; D is unresolved. Germline values: CDR1 SGHDT, CDR2 YYEEEE. V lost 1 base and J 7 bases, leaving 14 bases between the germline ends. The CDR3 contains 14 residues. The CDR3 DNA follows: TGTGCCAGCAGCTTGTGGCGTCTCGATAATGAAGCTTTCTTT. Residues: CASSLWRLDNEAFF. Full variable domain (missing parts from reference TRBV5-6 and TRBJ1-1): DAGVTQSPTHLIKTRGQQVTLRCSPKSGHDTVSWYQQALGQGPQFIFQYYEEEERQRGNFPDRFSGHQFPNYSSELNVNALLLGDSALYLCASSLWRLDNEAFFGQGTRLTVV.

The rearrangement uses TRBV7-9 and TRBJ2-5; no clear D gene. Germline values: CDR1 SEHNR, CDR2 FQNEAQ (reference sequence). CDR3 length: 13 residues. The V end lost 5 bases, the J end lost 5 bases, and 12 bases lay between the germline ends. The CDR3 DNA reads TGTGCCAGCAGCCCCAGGACCCTGGAGACCCAGTACTTC. Its protein is CASSPRTLETQYF.

This chain joins TRBV5-6 and TRBJ2-2; D uncertain. Per germline, CDR1 SGHDT and CDR2 YYEEEE. V was pared by 0 bases and J by 4 bases, with 10 bases between. The CDR3 contains 15 residues. CDR3: CASSLGGRFTGELFF. The CDR3 nucleotides are TGTGCCAGCAGCTTGGGAGGCCGATTCACCGGGGAGCTGTTTTTT.